This T cell receptor (beta chain) was documented in a study of blood T cell repertoires in COVID-19. Study-wide context: The analysed material was cDNA or gDNA that came from T cells, B-cell-depleted T cells, or PBMCs.

CDR1 is SGHRS, CDR2 YFSETQ, per germline. V dropped 2 bases and J dropped 5; count of bases not matched to a gene: 3. The CDR3 extends over 13 amino acids. TCRdb's table, derived via immunoSEQ multiplex PCR, lists solely in-frame clones and lacks some. Counted here are about 380,000 clones, more than 65% occurring once; the ten biggest clones make up around 1%. Material for sequencing was peripheral blood. The source of this sequence is a human donor with acute or convalescent COVID-19. The donor label of this sample is uncertain. The J gene is TRBJ1-2, the V gene TRBV5-1; 7 bases are shared with TRBD1. In DNA form, the CDR3 reads TGCGCCAGCAGCTTCCAGGGGGAGTATGGCTACACCTTC. It yields the protein CASSFQGEYGYTF.